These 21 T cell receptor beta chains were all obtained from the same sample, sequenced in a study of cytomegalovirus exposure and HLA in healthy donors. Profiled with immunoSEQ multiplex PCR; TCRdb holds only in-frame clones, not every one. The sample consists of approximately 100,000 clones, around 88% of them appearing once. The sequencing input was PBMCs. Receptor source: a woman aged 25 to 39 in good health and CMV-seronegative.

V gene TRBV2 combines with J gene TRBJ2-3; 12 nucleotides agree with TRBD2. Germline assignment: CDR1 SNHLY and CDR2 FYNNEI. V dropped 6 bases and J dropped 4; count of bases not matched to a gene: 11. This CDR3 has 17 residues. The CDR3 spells CASSLPPSGGAADTQYF. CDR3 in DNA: TGTGCCAGCAGCCTTCCCCCTAGCGGGGGGGCCGCAGATACGCAGTATTTT. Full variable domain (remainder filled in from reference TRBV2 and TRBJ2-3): EPEVTQTPSHQVTQMGQEVILRCVPISNHLYFYWYRQILGQKVEFLVSFYNNEISEKSEIFDDQFSVERPDGSNFTLKIRSTKLEDSAMYFCASSLPPSGGAADTQYFGPGTRLTVL.

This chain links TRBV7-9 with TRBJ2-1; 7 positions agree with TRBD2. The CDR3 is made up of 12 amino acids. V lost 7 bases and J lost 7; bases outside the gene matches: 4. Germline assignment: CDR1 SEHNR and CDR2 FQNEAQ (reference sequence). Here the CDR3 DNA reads TGTGCCAGCACAGGGAGGGGAAATGAGCAGTTCTTC. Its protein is CASTGRGNEQFF.

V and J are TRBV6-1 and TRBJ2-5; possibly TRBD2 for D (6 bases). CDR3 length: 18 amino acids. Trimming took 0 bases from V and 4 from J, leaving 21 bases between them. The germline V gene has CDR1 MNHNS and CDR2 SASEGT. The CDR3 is CASSEALFVRDGGETQYF. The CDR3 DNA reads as TGTGCCAGCAGTGAAGCGCTGTTCGTCAGGGACGGGGGAGAGACCCAGTACTTC.

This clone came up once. This CDR3 reads CASSLVSSDYETQYF. The CDR3 region has the DNA TGTGCCAGCAGCTTAGTATCTAGCGATTATGAGACCCAGTACTTC. V is TRBV7-2 and J is TRBJ2-5; D may be TRBD2 (6 bases). The V gene's germline CDR1 is SGHTA and CDR2 FQGNSA. The CDR3 is made up of 15 amino acids. V lost 1 base to trimming and J lost 5 bases, with 14 bases between them.

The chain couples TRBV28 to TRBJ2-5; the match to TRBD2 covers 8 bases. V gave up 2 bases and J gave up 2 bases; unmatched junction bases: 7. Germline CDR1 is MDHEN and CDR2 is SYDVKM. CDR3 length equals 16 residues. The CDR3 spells CASSLAGGTGQETQYF. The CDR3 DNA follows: TGTGCCAGCAGTTTAGCGGGGGGCACCGGACAAGAGACCCAGTACTTC.

CDR3 amino acids: CAMSGAQADTQYF. The DNA of the CDR3 is TGTGCCATGTCGGGAGCTCAAGCAGATACGCAGTATTTT. The chain joins TRBV7-4 to TRBJ2-3, with D possibly TRBD2 on 6 matching bases. Germline lookup yields CDR1 SGHVT and CDR2 SQSDAQ. The ends were cut back, 10 bases at V and 4 bases at J, with 15 bases in the middle. The CDR3 consists of 13 residues.

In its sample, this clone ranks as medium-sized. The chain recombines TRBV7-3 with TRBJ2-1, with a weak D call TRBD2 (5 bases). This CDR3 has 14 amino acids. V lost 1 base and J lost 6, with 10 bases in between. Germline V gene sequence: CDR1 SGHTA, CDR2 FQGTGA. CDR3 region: CASSLRGVSNEQFF. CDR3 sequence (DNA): TGTGCCAGCAGCTTAAGGGGAGTGTCCAATGAGCAGTTCTTC. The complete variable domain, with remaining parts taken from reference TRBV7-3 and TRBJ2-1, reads GAGVSQTPSNKVTEKGKYVELRCDPISGHTALYWYRQSLGQGPEFLIYFQGTGAADDSGLPNDRFFAVRPEGSVSTLKIQRTERGDSAVYLCASSLRGVSNEQFFGPGTRLTVL.

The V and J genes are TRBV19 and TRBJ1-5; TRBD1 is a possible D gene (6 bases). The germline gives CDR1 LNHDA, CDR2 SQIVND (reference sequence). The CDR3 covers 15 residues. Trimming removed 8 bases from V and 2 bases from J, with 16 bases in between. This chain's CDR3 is CASCSQAGGNQPQHF. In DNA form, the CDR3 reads TGTGCCAGTTGTAGTCAGGCAGGGGGCAATCAGCCCCAGCATTTT. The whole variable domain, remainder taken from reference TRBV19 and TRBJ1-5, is DGGITQSPKYLFRKEGQNVTLSCEQNLNHDAMYWYRQDPGQGLRLIYYSQIVNDFQKGDIAEGYSVSREKKESFPLTVTSAQKNPTAFYLCASCSQAGGNQPQHFGDGTRLSIL.

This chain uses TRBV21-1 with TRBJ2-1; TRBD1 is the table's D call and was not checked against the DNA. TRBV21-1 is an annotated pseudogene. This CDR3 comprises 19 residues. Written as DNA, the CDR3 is TGTGCCAGCAGCAAAGAGAAGAAACAGGGGTTCTATTTCTACAATGAGCAGTTCTTC. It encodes CASSKEKKQGFYFYNEQFF.

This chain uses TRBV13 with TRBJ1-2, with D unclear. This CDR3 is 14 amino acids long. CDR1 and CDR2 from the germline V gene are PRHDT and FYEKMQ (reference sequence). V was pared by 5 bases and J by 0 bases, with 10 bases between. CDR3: CASSLERANYGYTF. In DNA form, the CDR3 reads TGTGCCAGCAGCCTCGAGCGGGCTAACTATGGCTACACCTTC.

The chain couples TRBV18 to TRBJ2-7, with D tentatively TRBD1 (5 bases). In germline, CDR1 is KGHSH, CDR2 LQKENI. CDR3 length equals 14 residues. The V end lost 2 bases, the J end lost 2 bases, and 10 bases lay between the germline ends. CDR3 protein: CASSPGRAAYEQYF. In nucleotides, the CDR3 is TGTGCCAGCTCACCAGGCAGGGCAGCCTACGAGCAGTACTTC. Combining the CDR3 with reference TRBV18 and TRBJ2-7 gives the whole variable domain NAGVMQNPRHLVRRRGQEARLRCSPMKGHSHVYWYRQLPEEGLKFMVYLQKENIIDESGMPKERFSAEFPKEGPSILRIQQVVRGDSAAYFCASSPGRAAYEQYFGPGTRLTVT.

In DNA, the CDR3 is TGCGCCAGCAGCTTGGCTCAGGGGATGGGAGCCGGGGAGCTGTTTTTT. Translation gives CASSLAQGMGAGELFF. The V call is TRBV5-1, the J call TRBJ2-2, with D tentatively TRBD1 (6 bases). This CDR3 has 16 amino acids. The germline V gene has CDR1 SGHRS and CDR2 YFSETQ. Trimming pared 0 bases from V and 6 bases from J, leaving 15 bases between.

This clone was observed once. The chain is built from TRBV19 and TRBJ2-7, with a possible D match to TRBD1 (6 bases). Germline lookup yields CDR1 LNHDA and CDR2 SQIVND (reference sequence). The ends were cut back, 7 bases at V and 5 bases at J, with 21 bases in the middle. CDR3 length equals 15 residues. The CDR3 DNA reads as TGTGCCAGTACCCCATCCGGACAGAGACGGAACGAGCAGTACTTC. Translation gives CASTPSGQRRNEQYF.

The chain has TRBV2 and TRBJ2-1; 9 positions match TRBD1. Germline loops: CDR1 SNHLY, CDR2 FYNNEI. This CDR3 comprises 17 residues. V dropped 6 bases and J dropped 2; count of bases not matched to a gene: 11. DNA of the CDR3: TGTGCCAGCAGGGGTTTAGGGACAGGGTTTGCCTACAATGAGCAGTTCTTC. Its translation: CASRGLGTGFAYNEQFF. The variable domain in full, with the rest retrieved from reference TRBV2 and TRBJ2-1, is EPEVTQTPSHQVTQMGQEVILRCVPISNHLYFYWYRQILGQKVEFLVSFYNNEISEKSEIFDDQFSVERPDGSNFTLKIRSTKLEDSAMYFCASRGLGTGFAYNEQFFGPGTRLTVL.

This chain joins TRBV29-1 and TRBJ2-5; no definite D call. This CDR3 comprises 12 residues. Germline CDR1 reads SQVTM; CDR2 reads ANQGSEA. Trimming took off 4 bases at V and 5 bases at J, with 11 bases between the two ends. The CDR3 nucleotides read TGCAGCGTTGCATTGGTTGAGGAGACCCAGTACTTC. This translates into CSVALVEETQYF. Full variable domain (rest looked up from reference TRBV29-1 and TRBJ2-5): SAVISQKPSRDICQRGTSLTIQCQVDSQVTMMFWYRQQPGQSLTLIATANQGSEATYESGFVIDKFPISRPNLTFSTLTVSNMSPEDSSIYLCSVALVEETQYFGPGTRLLVL.

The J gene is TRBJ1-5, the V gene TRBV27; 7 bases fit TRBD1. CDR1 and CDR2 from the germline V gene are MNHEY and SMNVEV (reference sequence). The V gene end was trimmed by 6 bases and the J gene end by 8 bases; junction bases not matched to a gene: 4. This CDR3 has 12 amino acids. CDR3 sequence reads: CASSRTGEPQHF. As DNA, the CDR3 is TGTGCCAGCAGCCGAACAGGGGAGCCCCAGCATTTT.

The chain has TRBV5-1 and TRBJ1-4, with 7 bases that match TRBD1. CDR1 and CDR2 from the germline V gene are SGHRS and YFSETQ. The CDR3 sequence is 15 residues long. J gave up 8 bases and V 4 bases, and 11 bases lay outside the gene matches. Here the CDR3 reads CASSPRDRAREKLFF. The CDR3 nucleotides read TGCGCCAGCAGCCCCAGAGACAGGGCGCGGGAAAAACTGTTTTTT.

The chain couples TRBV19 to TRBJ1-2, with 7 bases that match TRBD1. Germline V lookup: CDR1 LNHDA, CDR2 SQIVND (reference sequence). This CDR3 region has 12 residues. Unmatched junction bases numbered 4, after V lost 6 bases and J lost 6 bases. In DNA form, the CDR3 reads TGTGCCAGTAGGGGCACAGGGGATGGCTACACCTTC. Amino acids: CASRGTGDGYTF.

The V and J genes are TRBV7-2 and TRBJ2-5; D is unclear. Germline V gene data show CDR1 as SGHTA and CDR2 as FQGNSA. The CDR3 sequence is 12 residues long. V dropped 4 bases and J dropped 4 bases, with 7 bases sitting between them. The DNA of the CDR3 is TGTGCCAGCAGCTCTATTCGAGAGACCCAGTACTTC. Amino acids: CASSSIRETQYF.

The CDR3 DNA reads as TGTGCCAGCAGTGAAAGGGCGGGATTCTCTGGGGCCAACGTCCTGACTTTC. It yields the protein CASSERAGFSGANVLTF. The chain carries TRBV6-1 and TRBJ2-6, with D possibly TRBD2 on 6 matching bases. V lost 2 bases to trimming and J lost 0 bases, with 11 bases between them. The CDR3 totals 17 residues. Germline lookup yields CDR1 MNHNS and CDR2 SASEGT.

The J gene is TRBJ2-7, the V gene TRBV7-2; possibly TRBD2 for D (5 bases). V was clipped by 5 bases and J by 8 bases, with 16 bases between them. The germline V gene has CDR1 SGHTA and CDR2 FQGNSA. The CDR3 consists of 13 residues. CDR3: CASSAAGGLQQYF. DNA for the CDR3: TGTGCCAGCAGCGCCGCCGGCGGACTCCAGCAGTACTTC.